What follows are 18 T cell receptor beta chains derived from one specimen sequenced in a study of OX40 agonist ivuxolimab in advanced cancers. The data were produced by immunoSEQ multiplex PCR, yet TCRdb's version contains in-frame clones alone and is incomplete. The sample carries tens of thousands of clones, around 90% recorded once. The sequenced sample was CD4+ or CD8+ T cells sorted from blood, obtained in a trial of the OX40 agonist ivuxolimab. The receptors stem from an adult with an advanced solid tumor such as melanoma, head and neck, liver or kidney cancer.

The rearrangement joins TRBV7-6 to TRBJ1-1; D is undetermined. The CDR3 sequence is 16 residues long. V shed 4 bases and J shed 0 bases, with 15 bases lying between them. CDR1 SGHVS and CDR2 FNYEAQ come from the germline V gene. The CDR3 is CASSSSSTLMNTEAFF. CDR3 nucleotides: TGTGCCAGCAGCTCCAGTAGTACGCTGATGAACACTGAAGCTTTCTTT.

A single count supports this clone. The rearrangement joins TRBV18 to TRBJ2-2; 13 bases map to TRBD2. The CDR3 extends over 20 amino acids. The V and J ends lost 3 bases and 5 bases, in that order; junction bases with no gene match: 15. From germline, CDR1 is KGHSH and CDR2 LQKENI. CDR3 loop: CASSPIPGTSGTSGTGELFF. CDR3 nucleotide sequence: TGTGCCAGCTCACCCATACCTGGGACTAGCGGGACTTCAGGTACCGGGGAGCTGTTTTTT.

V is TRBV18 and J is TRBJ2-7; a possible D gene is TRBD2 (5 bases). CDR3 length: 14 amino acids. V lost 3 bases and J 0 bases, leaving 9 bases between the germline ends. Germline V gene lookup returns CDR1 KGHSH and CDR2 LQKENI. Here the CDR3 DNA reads TGTGCCAGCTCACCTGCCCGGGGCTCCTACGAGCAGTACTTC. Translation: CASSPARGSYEQYF.

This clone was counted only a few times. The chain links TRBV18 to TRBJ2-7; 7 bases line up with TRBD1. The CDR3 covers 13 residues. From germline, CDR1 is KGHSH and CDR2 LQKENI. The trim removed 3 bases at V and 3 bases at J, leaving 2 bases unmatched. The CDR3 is CASSPGQFYEQYF. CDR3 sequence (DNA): TGTGCCAGCTCACCGGGACAGTTCTACGAGCAGTACTTC. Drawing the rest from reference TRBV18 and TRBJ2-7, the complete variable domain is NAGVMQNPRHLVRRRGQEARLRCSPMKGHSHVYWYRQLPEEGLKFMVYLQKENIIDESGMPKERFSAEFPKEGPSILRIQQVVRGDSAAYFCASSPGQFYEQYFGPGTRLTVT.

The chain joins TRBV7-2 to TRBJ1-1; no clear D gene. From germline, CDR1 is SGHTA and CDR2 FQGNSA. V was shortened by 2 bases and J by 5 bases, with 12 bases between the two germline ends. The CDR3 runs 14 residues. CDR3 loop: CASSLSIGSTEAFF. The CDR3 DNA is TGTGCCAGCAGCTTATCGATAGGGAGTACTGAAGCTTTCTTT.

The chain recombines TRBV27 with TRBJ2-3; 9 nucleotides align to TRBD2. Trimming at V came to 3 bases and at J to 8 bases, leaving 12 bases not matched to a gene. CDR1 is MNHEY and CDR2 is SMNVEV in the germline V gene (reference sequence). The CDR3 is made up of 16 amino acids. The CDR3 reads CASSFYSGRPPTTQYF. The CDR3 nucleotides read TGTGCCAGCAGTTTCTACAGCGGGAGGCCACCTACTACGCAGTATTTT.

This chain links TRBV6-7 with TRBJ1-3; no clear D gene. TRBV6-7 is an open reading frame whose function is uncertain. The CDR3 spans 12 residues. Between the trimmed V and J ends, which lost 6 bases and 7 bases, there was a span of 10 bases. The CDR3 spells CASSSRGNTIYF. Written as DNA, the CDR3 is TGTGCCAGCAGCTCCCGTGGGAACACCATATATTTT.

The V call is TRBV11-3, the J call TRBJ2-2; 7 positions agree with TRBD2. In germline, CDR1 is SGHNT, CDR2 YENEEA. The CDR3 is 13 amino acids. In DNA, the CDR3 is TGTGCTTCACGGAGCGGGGATACCGGGGAGCTGTTTTTT. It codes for CASRSGDTGELFF.

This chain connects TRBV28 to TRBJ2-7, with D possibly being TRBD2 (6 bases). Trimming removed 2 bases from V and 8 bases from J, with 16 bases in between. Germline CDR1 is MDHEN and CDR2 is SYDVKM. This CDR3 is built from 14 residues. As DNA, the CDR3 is TGTGCCAGCAGTTTAGATGCGAGGGGAGGTAAGCAGTACTTC. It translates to CASSLDARGGKQYF. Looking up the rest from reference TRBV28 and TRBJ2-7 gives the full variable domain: DVKVTQSSRYLVKRTGEKVFLECVQDMDHENMFWYRQDPGLGLRLIYFSYDVKMKEKGDIPEGYSVSREKKERFSLILESASTNQTSMYLCASSLDARGGKQYFGPGTRLTVT.

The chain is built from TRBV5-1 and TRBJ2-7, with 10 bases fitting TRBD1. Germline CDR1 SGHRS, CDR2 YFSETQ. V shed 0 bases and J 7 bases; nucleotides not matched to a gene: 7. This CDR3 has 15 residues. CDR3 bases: TGCGCCAGCAGCTTGGGGGACAGGGGAATGGGTGAGCAGTACTTC. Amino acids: CASSLGDRGMGEQYF.

CDR3 residues: CASSQDLGSVPEKLFF. The CDR3, as DNA: TGTGCCAGCAGCCAAGATCTGGGGTCAGTCCCTGAAAAACTGTTTTTT. This sequence joins TRBV4-2 and TRBJ1-4; D remains ambiguous. Trimming removed 0 bases from V and 7 bases from J, with 15 bases in between. The CDR3 contains 16 residues. Germline CDR1 reads LGHNA; CDR2 reads YNFKEQ.

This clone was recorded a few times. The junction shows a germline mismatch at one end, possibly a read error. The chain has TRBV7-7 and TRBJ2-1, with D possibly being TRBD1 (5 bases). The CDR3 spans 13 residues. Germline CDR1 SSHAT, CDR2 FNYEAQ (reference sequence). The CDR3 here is CASSSSVQGEQFF. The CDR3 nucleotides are TGTGCTAGCAGCTCAAGCGTCCAGGGTGAGCAGTTCTTC. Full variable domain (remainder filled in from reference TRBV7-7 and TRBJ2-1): GAGVSQSPRYKVTKRGQDVTLRCDPISSHATLYWYQQALGQGPEFLTYFNYEAQPDKSGLPSDRFSAERPEGSISTLTIQRTEQRDSAMYRCASSSSVQGEQFFGPGTRLTVL.

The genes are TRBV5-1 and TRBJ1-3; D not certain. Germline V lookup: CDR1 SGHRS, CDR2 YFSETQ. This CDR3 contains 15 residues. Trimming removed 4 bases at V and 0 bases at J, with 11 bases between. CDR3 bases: TGCGCCAGCAGCCCCTCTTCCGTCTCTGGAAACACCATATATTTT. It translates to CASSPSSVSGNTIYF.

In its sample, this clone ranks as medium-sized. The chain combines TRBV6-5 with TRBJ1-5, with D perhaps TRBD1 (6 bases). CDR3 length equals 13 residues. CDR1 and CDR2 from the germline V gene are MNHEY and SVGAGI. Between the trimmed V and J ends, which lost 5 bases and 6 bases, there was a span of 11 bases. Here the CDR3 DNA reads TGTGCCAGCAGTAACAGGGTTCTTCAGCCCCAGCATTTT. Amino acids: CASSNRVLQPQHF.

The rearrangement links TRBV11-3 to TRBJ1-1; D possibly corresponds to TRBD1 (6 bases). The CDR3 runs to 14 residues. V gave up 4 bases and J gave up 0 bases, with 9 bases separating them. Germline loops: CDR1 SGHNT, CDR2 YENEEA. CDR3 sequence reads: CASSSTGLNTEAFF. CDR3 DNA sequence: TGTGCCAGCAGCTCGACAGGACTGAACACTGAAGCTTTCTTT.

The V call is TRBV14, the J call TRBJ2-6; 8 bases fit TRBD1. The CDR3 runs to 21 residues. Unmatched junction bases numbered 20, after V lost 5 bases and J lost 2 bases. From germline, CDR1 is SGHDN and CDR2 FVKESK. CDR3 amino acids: CASSSPPVVDRVGAGANVLTF. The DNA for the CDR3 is TGTGCCAGCAGCTCGCCCCCCGTTGTGGACAGGGTCGGGGCTGGGGCCAACGTCCTGACTTTC.

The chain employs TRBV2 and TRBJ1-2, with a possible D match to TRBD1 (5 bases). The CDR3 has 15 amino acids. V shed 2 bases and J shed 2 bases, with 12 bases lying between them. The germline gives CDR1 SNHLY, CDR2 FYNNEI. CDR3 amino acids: CASSEYEGRNYGYTF. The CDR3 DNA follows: TGTGCCAGCAGTGAATATGAGGGGAGAAACTATGGCTACACCTTC.

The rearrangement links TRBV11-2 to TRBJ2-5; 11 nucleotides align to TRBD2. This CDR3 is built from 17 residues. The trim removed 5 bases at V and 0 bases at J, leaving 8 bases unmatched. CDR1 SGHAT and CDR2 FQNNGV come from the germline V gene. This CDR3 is CASSLRLAGLYQETQYF. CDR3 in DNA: TGTGCCAGCAGCCTCCGACTAGCGGGGTTGTACCAAGAGACCCAGTACTTC.